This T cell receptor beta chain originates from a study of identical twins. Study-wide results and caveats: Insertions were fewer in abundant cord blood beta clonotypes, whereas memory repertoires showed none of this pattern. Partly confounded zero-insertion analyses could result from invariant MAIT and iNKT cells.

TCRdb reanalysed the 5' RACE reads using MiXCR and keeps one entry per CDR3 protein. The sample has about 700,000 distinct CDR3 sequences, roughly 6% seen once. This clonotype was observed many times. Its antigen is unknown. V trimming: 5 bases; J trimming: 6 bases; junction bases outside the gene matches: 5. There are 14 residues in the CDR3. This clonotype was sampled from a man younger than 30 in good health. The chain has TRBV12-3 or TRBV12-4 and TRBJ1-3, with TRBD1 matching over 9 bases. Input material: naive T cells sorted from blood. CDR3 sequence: CASSPQGAVNTIYF. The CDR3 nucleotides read TGTGCCAGCAGTCCACAGGGGGCGGTAAACACCATATATTTT.